The 22 T cell receptor beta chains reported below all come from one sample, sequenced in a study of human T cells and chemical hapten exposure. Individual cDNA molecules each carried unique molecular identifiers attached by the library. TCRdb recomputed calls from the reads with MiXCR, one row per CDR3 protein. The sample records several hundred distinct CDR3 sequences, roughly 96% being singletons. Whole blood that had not been fractionated was the source of extracted total RNA. Sequencing was performed on whole blood. These receptors were obtained from a human donor who had alopecia or was a healthy volunteer (not recorded which). Some clones in this sample may be carry-over from other donors' samples. This table probably holds off-target reads from a library built for another chain.

This chain uses TRBV29-1 with TRBJ1-5; D is perhaps TRBD1 (5 bases). The germline CDR1 and CDR2 sequences are SQVTM and ANQGSEA. V was cut by 7 bases and J by 5 bases, with 15 bases left in between. The CDR3 runs 13 residues. In nucleotides, the CDR3 is TGCAGCGCAAAGACAGTTGGGGATCAGCCCCAGCATTTT. It yields the protein CSAKTVGDQPQHF.

The chain employs TRBV12-3 or TRBV12-4 and TRBJ2-1, with a possible D match to TRBD1 (5 bases). V gave up 5 bases and J gave up 5 bases, with 16 bases separating them. CDR3 length: 15 amino acids. CDR3 amino acids: CASSLDQGINNEQFF. The DNA of the CDR3 is TGTGCCAGCAGTCTCGATCAGGGTATCAACAATGAGCAGTTCTTC.

This clonotype appeared a single time. V gene TRBV3-1 combines with J gene TRBJ1-6; the D is unclear. Trimming removed 0 bases at V and 7 bases at J, with 10 bases between. Germline CDR1 is LGHDT and CDR2 is YNNKEL (reference sequence). The CDR3 contains 15 residues. CDR3 region: CASSQDAVRNSPLHF. CDR3 DNA sequence: TGTGCCAGCAGCCAAGACGCCGTCAGGAATTCACCCCTCCACTTT. The entire variable domain, with the rest obtained from reference TRBV3-1 and TRBJ1-6, is as follows: DTAVSQTPKYLVTQMGNDKSIKCEQNLGHDTMYWYKQDSKKFLKIMFSYNNKELIINETVPNRFSPKSPDKAHLNLHINSLELGDSAVYFCASSQDAVRNSPLHFGNGTRLTVT.

The chain is built from TRBV15 and TRBJ2-1; no clear D gene. CDR3 length equals 17 residues. Germline V lookup: CDR1 LNHNV, CDR2 YYDKDF (reference sequence). V gave up 1 base and J gave up 6 bases, with 19 bases separating them. The CDR3 sequence: CATSRGFLGRFRNEQFF. The CDR3 nucleotides are TGTGCCACCAGCAGAGGTTTTTTAGGGCGCTTTCGCAATGAGCAGTTCTTC.

The V call is TRBV20-1, the J call TRBJ2-3; 13 bases are shared with TRBD2. V lost 5 bases and J lost 4; bases outside the gene matches: 6. The germline V gene has CDR1 DFQATT and CDR2 SNEGSKA (reference sequence). The CDR3 runs 15 residues. The CDR3 loop is CSAQGLAGVSDTQYF. The CDR3 bases are TGCAGTGCTCAAGGACTAGCGGGAGTATCAGATACGCAGTATTTT.

J is TRBJ2-1 and V is TRBV2; maybe TRBD2 (6 bases). Per germline, CDR1 SNHLY and CDR2 FYNNEI. The CDR3 loop spans 15 amino acids. The germline V and J ends were trimmed by 5 bases and 8 bases, with 19 bases remaining between them. Here the CDR3 reads CASSPTQLAFHEQFF. The DNA for the CDR3 is TGTGCCAGCAGTCCCACACAACTAGCTTTTCATGAGCAGTTCTTC. The entire variable domain, with the rest obtained from reference TRBV2 and TRBJ2-1, is as follows: EPEVTQTPSHQVTQMGQEVILRCVPISNHLYFYWYRQILGQKVEFLVSFYNNEISEKSEIFDDQFSVERPDGSNFTLKIRSTKLEDSAMYFCASSPTQLAFHEQFFGPGTRLTVL.

This clonotype was observed a handful of times. The gene calls are TRBV11-2 and TRBJ2-1; a weak D match, TRBD2 (5 bases). The CDR3 spans 13 residues. Trimming took 4 bases from V and 4 from J, leaving 8 bases between them. CDR1 is SGHAT, CDR2 FQNNGV, per germline. The chain's CDR3 is CASSSSSYNEQFF. CDR3 DNA: TGTGCCAGCAGCTCTAGCAGTTACAATGAGCAGTTCTTC.

The V and J genes are TRBV2 and TRBJ2-1, with 15 bases aligning to TRBD2. The CDR3 is 18 amino acids. V lost 8 bases, J lost 0 bases, and 8 bases stayed unmatched. Per the germline V gene, CDR1 is SNHLY and CDR2 is FYNNEI. The CDR3 nucleotides read TGTGCCAGCCTGGGACTAGCGGGAGGATTAAGCTCCTACAATGAGCAGTTCTTC. Protein product: CASLGLAGGLSSYNEQFF.

The chain recombines TRBV20-1 with TRBJ2-1; D is perhaps TRBD1 or TRBD2 (5 bases each). The ends were cut back, 2 bases at V and 0 bases at J, with 17 bases in the middle. CDR3 length: 17 amino acids. Germline-derived CDR1 and CDR2 are DFQATT and SNEGSKA (reference sequence). The CDR3 sequence is CSARPSRGASSYNEQFF. Written as DNA, the CDR3 is TGCAGTGCTAGACCTAGTCGGGGCGCCAGCTCCTACAATGAGCAGTTCTTC.

The rearrangement links TRBV6-5 to TRBJ2-2; D is unresolved. Between the trimmed V and J ends, which lost 1 base and 0 bases, there was a span of 6 bases. This CDR3 contains 15 residues. Germline assignment: CDR1 MNHEY and CDR2 SVGAGI. This chain's CDR3 is CASSYFTANTGELFF. The DNA of the CDR3 is TGTGCCAGCAGTTACTTTACAGCGAACACCGGGGAGCTGTTTTTT.

V is TRBV28 and J is TRBJ1-4; no clear D. This CDR3 spans 12 amino acids. Trimming took off 4 bases at V and 5 bases at J, with 5 bases between the two ends. Germline CDR1 is MDHEN and CDR2 is SYDVKM. The CDR3 region is CASSSGNEKLFF. The CDR3 region has the DNA TGTGCCAGCAGTTCGGGGAATGAAAAACTGTTTTTT.

V and J are TRBV7-9 and TRBJ2-7, with TRBD2 matching over 7 bases. The trim removed 6 bases at V and 3 bases at J, leaving 5 bases unmatched. The CDR3 runs 13 residues. Germline-derived CDR1 and CDR2 are SEHNR and FQNEAQ (reference sequence). The CDR3 is CASSPTSNYEQYF. In DNA, the CDR3 is TGTGCCAGCAGTCCGACTAGCAACTACGAGCAGTACTTC.

The chain joins TRBV7-9 to TRBJ2-7, with D uncertain. The germline V gene has CDR1 SEHNR and CDR2 FQNEAQ (reference sequence). The CDR3 loop spans 12 amino acids. V lost 2 bases and J lost 7, with 9 bases in between. The DNA for the CDR3 is TGTGCCAGCAGCTTAATTCTGGAGGAGCAGTACTTC. As protein: CASSLILEEQYF.

J is TRBJ1-1 and V is TRBV12-3 or TRBV12-4; D unclear. The CDR3 spans 14 residues. V gave up 6 bases and J gave up 1 base, with 12 bases separating them. For the CDR3, the DNA is TGTGCCAGCAGGACGGATTACCCGAACACTGAAGCTTTCTTT. Amino acid sequence: CASRTDYPNTEAFF.

The V and J genes are TRBV9 and TRBJ2-5; 9 nucleotides align to TRBD2. The V and J ends lost 0 bases and 4 bases, in that order; junction bases with no gene match: 7. The CDR3 is 16 residues long. CDR1 SGDLS and CDR2 YYNGEE come from the germline V gene. The CDR3 DNA sequence: TGTGCCAGCAGCGTAGTTAGTAGCGGGAGTTTAGAGACCCAGTACTTC. As protein: CASSVVSSGSLETQYF.

The CDR3 region has the DNA TGTGCCAGCAGTTTAGGACTTTATCTACATTTT. Its translation is CASSLGLYLHF. The genes are TRBV28 and TRBJ1-5, with D uncertain. The CDR3 has 11 residues. Germline CDR1 and CDR2: MDHEN and SYDVKM. V shed 2 bases and J shed 16 bases, with 12 bases lying between them.

The gene calls are TRBV20-1 and TRBJ2-7; D gene ambiguous. Trimming pared 1 base from V and 4 bases from J, leaving 5 bases between. CDR3 length: 11 amino acids. The V gene's germline CDR1 is DFQATT and CDR2 SNEGSKA (reference sequence). DNA for the CDR3: TGCAGTGCTAGAGGGGTTTACGAGCAGTACTTC. The encoded protein is CSARGVYEQYF.

This chain links TRBV7-2 with TRBJ2-3; 10 bases agree with TRBD2. The CDR3 sequence is 15 residues long. V was clipped by 5 bases and J by 0 bases; unmatched bases: 2. CDR1 is SGHTA, CDR2 FQGNSA, per germline. CDR3 residues: CASSRTSGSTDTQYF. DNA for the CDR3: TGTGCCAGCAGCCGGACTAGCGGTAGCACAGATACGCAGTATTTT.

The rearrangement uses TRBV12-3 or TRBV12-4 and TRBJ1-2, with D hard to call. V dropped 5 bases and J dropped 3 bases, with 19 bases sitting between them. This CDR3 contains 16 residues. CDR3 region: CASSPRPLAAYYGYTF. CDR3 in DNA: TGTGCCAGCAGTCCCCGCCCCTTGGCGGCATACTATGGCTACACCTTC.

V is TRBV27 and J is TRBJ2-7, with D perhaps being TRBD1 or TRBD2 (5 bases each). In germline, CDR1 is MNHEY, CDR2 SMNVEV (reference sequence). Deletions cut 6 bases from V and 1 base from J, with 16 bases between. CDR3 length: 15 residues. In DNA form, the CDR3 reads TGTGCCAGCAGGGGGGACGCAAGCCTTTCCTACGAGCAGTACTTC. This translates into CASRGDASLSYEQYF.

The chain has TRBV20-1 and TRBJ2-1; possibly TRBD1 for D (6 bases). There are 16 residues in the CDR3. Trimming removed 0 bases from V and 9 bases from J, with 21 bases in between. The germline gives CDR1 DFQATT, CDR2 SNEGSKA (reference sequence). CDR3: CSARDRTVPSLGEQFF. The DNA for the CDR3 is TGCAGTGCTAGAGATAGGACAGTCCCTTCATTGGGTGAGCAGTTCTTC.

The chain employs TRBV6-6 and TRBJ2-1; 7 bases are a match to TRBD1. The germline V gene encodes CDR1 MNHNY and CDR2 SVGAGI (reference sequence). J lost 4 bases, V lost 4 bases, and 4 bases had no gene match. The CDR3 consists of 14 residues. In DNA form, the CDR3 reads TGTGCCAGCAGTTGGGACAGACTTTACAATGAGCAGTTCTTC. This encodes CASSWDRLYNEQFF.